Detailed here is one T cell receptor beta chain. Germline assignment: CDR1 MGHDK and CDR2 SYGVNS. Trimming took 6 bases from V and 5 from J, leaving 15 bases between them. The CDR3 extends over 14 amino acids. Time point in this sample: cycle 4 day 1 (C4D1), after less than 7 weeks of nivolumab. Each patient's relapse followed autologous stem cell transplantation, and brentuximab vedotin exposure varied. Sequencing used immunoSEQ multiplex PCR; TCRdb keeps in-frame clones, though not all of them. There are around 25,000 clones in the sample; approximately 68% occur only once, and just under 30% lies in the top ten. This record comes from a study of PD-1 blockade in classical Hodgkin lymphoma.

This sequence originates from a human donor with classical Hodgkin lymphoma. Specimen: peripheral blood mononuclear cells (PBMCs), collected before the fourth cycle of nivolumab. The chain combines TRBV25-1 with TRBJ2-3; TRBD2 might be the D (5 bases). The CDR3 spells CASSLGVEGDTQYF. CDR3 coding DNA: TGTGCCAGCAGCCTAGGTGTTGAGGGAGATACGCAGTATTTT.